What follows are 4 T cell receptor beta chains derived from one specimen sequenced in a study of tumor-infiltrating lymphocytes in oesophageal squamous cell carcinoma. A single record per CDR3 protein comes from TCRdb applying MiXCR to the PCR reads. The table lists more than 15,000 distinct CDR3 sequences, around two fifths of them singletons. Sequencing was carried out using normal esophageal tissue next to the tumor. These receptors were obtained from a male donor with esophageal squamous cell carcinoma.

This chain joins TRBV28 and TRBJ2-7; 10 bases agree with TRBD2. Near its end, the DNA agrees better with TRBJ2-1, so the J call may be wrong. Germline CDR1 reads MDHEN; CDR2 reads SYDVKM. The CDR3 sequence is 15 residues long. The CDR3 reads CASTAGLADYNEQFF. CDR3 sequence (DNA): TGTGCCAGCACCGCAGGACTAGCGGATTACAATGAGCAGTTCTTC.

This clonotype was counted a single time. The gene calls are TRBV27 and TRBJ2-5; TRBD1 matches at 10 bases. The DNA matches TRBJ2-1 better at its end, which makes the J call doubtful. The CDR3 runs 13 residues. Germline CDR1 MNHEY, CDR2 SMNVEV (reference sequence). This CDR3 is CATRDRGIETQFF. For the CDR3, the DNA is TGTGCCACCCGGGACAGGGGAATTGAGACCCAGTTCTTC.

The chain recombines TRBV28 with TRBJ2-4, with 7 bases matching TRBD1. The germline gives CDR1 MDHEN, CDR2 SYDVKM. Trimming took 8 bases from V and 15 from J; bases not matched to a gene: 22. The CDR3 contains 15 residues. CDR3 sequence (DNA): TGTGCCAGCTATCAACAGGGGTGGGACGCAGATACGCTGTACTTC. Translating gives CASYQQGWDADTLYF.

A remark on this clonotype: The CDR3 does not close with the conserved phenylalanine or tryptophan, likely indicating a read error. No DNA is shown, since the ends of the CDR3 on it are uncertain; the CDR3 is the one TCRdb lists. This rearrangement joins TRBV11-2 to TRBJ2-3; the table assigns TRBD1, which was not confirmed against the DNA. Per germline, CDR1 SGHAT and CDR2 FQNNGV. Termini included, the CDR3 measures 16 amino acids. This CDR3 reads CASSSSGVSETQYFGP.